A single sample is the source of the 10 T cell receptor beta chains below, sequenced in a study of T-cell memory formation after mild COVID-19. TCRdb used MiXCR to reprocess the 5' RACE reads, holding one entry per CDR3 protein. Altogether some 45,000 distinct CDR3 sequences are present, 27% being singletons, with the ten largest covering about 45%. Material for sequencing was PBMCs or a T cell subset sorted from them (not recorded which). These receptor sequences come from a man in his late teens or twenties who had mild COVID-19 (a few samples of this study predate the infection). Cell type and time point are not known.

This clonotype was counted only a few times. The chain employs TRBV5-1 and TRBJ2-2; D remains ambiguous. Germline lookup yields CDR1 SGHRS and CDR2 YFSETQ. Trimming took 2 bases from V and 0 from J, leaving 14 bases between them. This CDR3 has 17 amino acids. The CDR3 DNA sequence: TGCGCCAGCAGCTTCTTTGTCATATACGCGAACACCGGGGAGCTGTTTTTT. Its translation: CASSFFVIYANTGELFF.

The CDR3 loop is CASSAIYYEQYV. CDR3 coding DNA: TGTGCCAGTAGTGCTATATACTACGAGCAGTACGTC. The chain is built from TRBV19 and TRBJ2-7; D gene ambiguous. CDR1 is LNHDA and CDR2 is SQIVND in the germline V gene (reference sequence). The CDR3 spans 12 residues. The V end lost 5 bases, the J end lost 3 bases, and 8 bases lay between the germline ends.

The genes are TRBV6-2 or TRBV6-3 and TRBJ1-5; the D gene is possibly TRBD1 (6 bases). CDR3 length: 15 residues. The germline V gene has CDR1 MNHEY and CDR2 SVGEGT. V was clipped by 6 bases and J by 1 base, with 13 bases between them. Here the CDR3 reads CASREGRGSNQPQHF. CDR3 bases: TGTGCCAGCAGGGAGGGCAGGGGAAGCAATCAGCCCCAGCATTTT.

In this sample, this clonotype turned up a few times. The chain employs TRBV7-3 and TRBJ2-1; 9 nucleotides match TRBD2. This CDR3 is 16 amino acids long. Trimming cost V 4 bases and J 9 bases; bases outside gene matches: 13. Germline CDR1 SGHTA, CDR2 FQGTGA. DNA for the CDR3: TGTGCCAGCAGCTCTTCCGGGACTAGCTTGTTGAGTGAGCAGTTCTTC. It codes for CASSSSGTSLLSEQFF.

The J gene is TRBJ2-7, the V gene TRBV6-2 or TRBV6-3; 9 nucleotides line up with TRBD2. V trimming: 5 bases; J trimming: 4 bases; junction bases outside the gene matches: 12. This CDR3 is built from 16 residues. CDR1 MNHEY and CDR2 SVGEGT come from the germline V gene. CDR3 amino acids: CASSEPLAGWGYEQYV. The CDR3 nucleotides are TGTGCCAGCAGTGAACCACTAGCGGGCTGGGGGTACGAGCAGTACGTC.

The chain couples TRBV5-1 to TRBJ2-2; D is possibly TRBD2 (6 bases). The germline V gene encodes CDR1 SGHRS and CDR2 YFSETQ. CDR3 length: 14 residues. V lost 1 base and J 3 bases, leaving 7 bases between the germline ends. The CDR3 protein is CASSLWRDTGELFF. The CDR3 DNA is TGCGCCAGCAGCTTGTGGAGGGACACCGGGGAGCTGTTTTTT.

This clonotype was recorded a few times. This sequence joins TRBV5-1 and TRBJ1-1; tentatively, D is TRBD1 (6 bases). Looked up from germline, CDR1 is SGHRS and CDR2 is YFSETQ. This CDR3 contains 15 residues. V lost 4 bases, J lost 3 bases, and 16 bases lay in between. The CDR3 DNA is TGCGCCAGCAGCCCCAGGGGTTCCAGGTACACTGAAGCTTTCTTT. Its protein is CASSPRGSRYTEAFF.

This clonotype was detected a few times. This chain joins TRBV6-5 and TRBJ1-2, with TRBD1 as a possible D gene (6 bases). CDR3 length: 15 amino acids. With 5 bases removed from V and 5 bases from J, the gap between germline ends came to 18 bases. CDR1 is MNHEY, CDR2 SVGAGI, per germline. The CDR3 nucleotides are TGTGCCAGCAGTCCCACGGCCAGGGGATCATATGGCTACACCTTC. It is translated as CASSPTARGSYGYTF.

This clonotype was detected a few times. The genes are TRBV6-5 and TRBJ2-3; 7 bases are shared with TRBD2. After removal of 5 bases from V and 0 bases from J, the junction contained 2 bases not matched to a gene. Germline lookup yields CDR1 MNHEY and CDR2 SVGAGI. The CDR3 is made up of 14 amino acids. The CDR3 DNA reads TGTGCCAGCAGTAAGCGGGGTAGCACAGATACGCAGTATTTT. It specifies CASSKRGSTDTQYF.

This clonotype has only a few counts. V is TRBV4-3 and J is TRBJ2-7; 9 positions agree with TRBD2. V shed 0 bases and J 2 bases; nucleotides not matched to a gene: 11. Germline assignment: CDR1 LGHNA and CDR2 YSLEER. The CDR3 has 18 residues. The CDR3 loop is CASSQDSRRSGRTYEQYF. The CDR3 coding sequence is TGCGCCAGCAGCCAAGATTCTCGTCGGAGCGGGAGGACCTACGAGCAGTACTTC.